This TCR beta chain was retrieved from a study of cytomegalovirus exposure and HLA in healthy donors. The primer mix had 60 Vbeta and 13 Jbeta primers. Profiled with immunoSEQ multiplex PCR; TCRdb holds only in-frame clones, not every one. The sample consists of about 150,000 clones, about four fifths of them appearing once. The J segment lost 3 bases and the V segment lost 1 base, leaving 3 bases of the junction unmatched. The germline CDR1 and CDR2 sequences are SGHDN and FVKESK. CDR3 size: 14 residues. Input material: PBMCs. This TCR was sampled from a man between 18 and 29 years old in good health and CMV-seronegative. The chain has TRBV14 and TRBJ2-7, with 7 nucleotides matching TRBD2. The CDR3 region has the DNA TGTGCCAGCAGCCAAGGGGGAGGGTTCTACGAGCAGTACGTC. It translates to CASSQGGGFYEQYV.